A single sample is the source of the 14 T cell receptor beta chains below, sequenced in a study of vaccination effects on CD4 cells after COVID-19. Some clones are missing from TCRdb's copy, which holds only in-frame ones; the method was immunoSEQ multiplex PCR. The sample includes roughly 70,000 clones, roughly three quarters of them seen just once. These TCRs are of unknown antigen specificity. In the ViraFEST assay, antigen-specific CD4+ clonotypes were identified by expansion after peptide-pool stimulation. The culture ran for 10 days, and then CD4+ T cells were isolated. It was two doses of either the BNT162b2 or mRNA-1273 vaccine that participants received. The source was CD4+ T cells from PBMCs cultured with HCoV-OC43 spike peptides, collected after COVID-19 vaccination. Subset specified: HCoV-OC43 spike overlapping peptide pool stimulation. The receptors derive from a human donor who received a COVID-19 vaccine.

The chain combines TRBV5-1 with TRBJ2-3, with 15 bases fitting TRBD2. Germline trimming cut 4 bases from V and 4 bases from J; bases unmatched to any gene: 10. The CDR3 extends over 18 amino acids. The V gene's germline CDR1 is SGHRS and CDR2 YFSETQ. DNA for the CDR3: TGCGCCAGCAGCCCCAGGACTAGCGGGGGGGCCATGGCAGATACGCAGTATTTT. This encodes CASSPRTSGGAMADTQYF.

The chain uses TRBV29-1 and TRBJ1-2; tentative D call: TRBD1 (5 bases). V lost 0 bases and J lost 2, with 19 bases in between. The CDR3 has 17 residues. CDR1 and CDR2 from the germline V gene are SQVTM and ANQGSEA. The CDR3 loop reads CSVEERDFVKGNYGYTF. The CDR3 DNA reads as TGCAGCGTTGAAGAGAGGGACTTCGTTAAGGGAAACTATGGCTACACCTTC.

The chain links TRBV18 to TRBJ2-7; D is possibly TRBD1 or TRBD2 (6 bases each). This CDR3 has 14 residues. Trimming removed 5 bases from V and 1 base from J, with 12 bases in between. Germline loops: CDR1 KGHSH, CDR2 LQKENI. The CDR3 region has the DNA TGTGCCAGCTCAGTGGGGGGCGCGTCCTACGAGCAGTACGTC. Amino acids: CASSVGGASYEQYV.

This chain links TRBV5-1 with TRBJ2-1; 8 bases fit TRBD1. The CDR3 totals 16 residues. From germline, CDR1 is SGHRS and CDR2 YFSETQ. V lost 1 base, J lost 8 bases, and 11 bases stayed unmatched. The CDR3 DNA reads as TGCGCCAGCAGCTTGATCGGGACAGGTCTTATTGATGAGCAGTTCTTC. This codes for CASSLIGTGLIDEQFF.

The chain combines TRBV19 with TRBJ1-1; no definite D call. V lost 6 bases to trimming and J lost 1 base, with 9 bases between them. Germline CDR1 reads LNHDA; CDR2 reads SQIVND (reference sequence). CDR3 length: 13 amino acids. The CDR3 here is CASRRDKNTEAFF. The DNA of the CDR3 is TGTGCCAGTAGGCGAGATAAGAACACTGAAGCTTTCTTT.

The chain is built from TRBV7-3 and TRBJ2-2; D is perhaps TRBD1 (6 bases). V lost 5 bases, J lost 0 bases, and 13 bases lay in between. In germline, CDR1 is SGHTA, CDR2 FQGTGA. This CDR3 region has 16 residues. The CDR3: CASSLSGGANTGELFF. The CDR3 bases are TGTGCCAGCAGCCTCAGTGGGGGCGCGAACACCGGGGAGCTGTTTTTT.

The chain links TRBV2 to TRBJ1-3; 10 bases line up with TRBD1. Germline assignment: CDR1 SNHLY and CDR2 FYNNEI. CDR3 length equals 16 residues. V gave up 5 bases and J gave up 0 bases; unmatched junction bases: 4. The CDR3 here is CASSWTGGNSGNTIYF. As DNA, the CDR3 is TGTGCCAGCAGTTGGACAGGGGGAAACTCTGGAAACACCATATATTTT.

The chain joins TRBV5-1 to TRBJ2-4; possibly TRBD1 for D (5 bases). V shed 4 bases and J shed 5 bases, with 16 bases lying between them. This CDR3 spans 15 amino acids. Germline lookup yields CDR1 SGHRS and CDR2 YFSETQ. In nucleotides, the CDR3 is TGCGCCAGCAGCCCTCGCGCGACAGCAGAAAACATTCAGTACTTC. Residues: CASSPRATAENIQYF.

The J gene is TRBJ2-7, the V gene TRBV20-1; TRBD1 aligns across 7 bases. CDR3 length: 11 amino acids. CDR1 and CDR2 (germline): DFQATT, SNEGSKA (reference sequence). The ends lost 2 bases at V and 6 bases at J; junction bases unmatched: 1. CDR3 sequence reads: CSARRTGEQYV. The CDR3 nucleotides are TGCAGTGCTAGAAGGACAGGCGAGCAGTACGTC.

V usage is TRBV5-1 and J usage is TRBJ2-1; perhaps TRBD2 as D (5 bases). The CDR3 is 13 residues long. Germline-derived CDR1 and CDR2 are SGHRS and YFSETQ. Trimming stripped 0 bases from V and 10 bases from J, with 11 bases between. In DNA form, the CDR3 reads TGCGCCAGCAGCTTGGCCACGGAGGCCGAGCAGTTCTTC. Encoded protein: CASSLATEAEQFF.

The chain carries TRBV4-3 and TRBJ1-4; D is possibly TRBD1 (6 bases). This CDR3 contains 14 residues. The ends were cut back, 5 bases at V and 8 bases at J, with 15 bases in the middle. The germline CDR1 and CDR2 sequences are LGHNA and YSLEER. The CDR3 coding sequence is TGCGCCAGCAGCGCACAGGGCAGCCACGAAAAACTGTTTTTT. It yields the protein CASSAQGSHEKLFF.

The chain links TRBV5-1 to TRBJ1-2; D may be TRBD1 (6 bases). CDR1 is SGHRS, CDR2 YFSETQ, per germline. Trimming took off 0 bases at V and 6 bases at J, with 18 bases between the two ends. CDR3 size: 16 residues. The CDR3 bases are TGCGCCAGCAGCTTGGTGGGGGACACGGGATCCCATGGCTACACCTTC. Translated: CASSLVGDTGSHGYTF.

This clone was counted a few times. V is TRBV12-3 or TRBV12-4 and J is TRBJ2-1, with TRBD1 identical over 7 bases. J was trimmed by 10 bases and V by 5 bases; bases with no gene match: 5. This CDR3 spans 12 amino acids. This CDR3 is CASSGLRGEQFF. For the CDR3, the DNA is TGTGCCAGCAGTGGGCTCAGGGGGGAGCAGTTCTTC.

The CDR3 loop reads CASKGGNQPQHF. The CDR3 region has the DNA TGTGCCAGCAAGGGGGGGAATCAGCCCCAGCATTTT. The chain has TRBV28 and TRBJ1-5; D is possibly TRBD1 (6 bases). Between the trimmed V and J ends, which lost 7 bases and 4 bases, there was a span of 8 bases. This CDR3 contains 12 residues. Germline V CDR1 and CDR2: MDHEN, SYDVKM.